The present TCR beta chain was sequenced within a study of control samples from healthy donors and cancer patients. The data were produced by immunoSEQ multiplex PCR, yet TCRdb's version contains in-frame clones alone and is incomplete. The table includes 65,000 to 75,000 clones, roughly nine tenths detected once. V dropped 4 bases and J dropped 5 bases, with 17 bases sitting between them. The CDR3 totals 16 residues. CDR1 and CDR2 from the germline V gene are MNHEY and SVGAGI. The sequence came from a woman in her forties or fifties in good health. Sequenced sample: blood. This rearrangement joins TRBV6-5 to TRBJ2-2, with D possibly TRBD1 on 6 matching bases. The DNA for the CDR3 is TGTGCCAGCAGTTCTCCGGCCAGGGGTCGTACCGGGGAGCTGTTTTTT. It codes for CASSSPARGRTGELFF.